This T cell receptor beta chain was identified during a study of preoperative IRX-2 immunotherapy in early breast cancer. CDR1 and CDR2 (germline): SGHNT, YENEEA. The CDR3 spans 15 residues. Trimming cost V 3 bases and J 0 bases, with 10 bases left between them. This clone was counted only a few times. Only in-frame clones appear in the TCRdb table, and some are missing; sequencing was by immunoSEQ multiplex PCR. The data contain around 30,000 clones, around 75% of them singletons. Treatment specified: preoperative locoregional IRX-2 cytokine immunotherapy. Preoperative locoregional IRX-2 cytokine immunotherapy was tested in the phase Ib source study.

The chain has TRBV11-3 and TRBJ2-3, with D unresolved. The clonotype comes from a human donor with breast cancer. The starting material was lymph node tissue, obtained before IRX-2 immunotherapy. This chain's CDR3 is CASSLGSRSTDTQYF. CDR3 DNA sequence: TGTGCCAGCAGCTTGGGCAGTAGGAGCACAGATACGCAGTATTTT. The variable domain in full, completed from reference TRBV11-3 and TRBJ2-3, reads EAGVVQSPRYKIIEKKQPVAFWCNPISGHNTLYWYLQNLGQGPELLIRYENEEAVDDSQLPKDRFSAERLKGVDSTLKIQPAELGDSAVYLCASSLGSRSTDTQYFGPGTRLTVL.